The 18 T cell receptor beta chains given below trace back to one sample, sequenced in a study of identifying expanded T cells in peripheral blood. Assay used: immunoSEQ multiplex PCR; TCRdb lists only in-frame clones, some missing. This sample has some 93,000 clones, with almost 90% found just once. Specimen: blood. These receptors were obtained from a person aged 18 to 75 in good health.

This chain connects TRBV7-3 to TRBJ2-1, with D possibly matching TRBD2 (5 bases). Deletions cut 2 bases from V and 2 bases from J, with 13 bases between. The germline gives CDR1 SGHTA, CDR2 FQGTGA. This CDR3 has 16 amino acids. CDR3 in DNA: TGTGCCAGCAGCTTAGATCCGTCGGGGACCTACAATGAGCAGTTCTTC. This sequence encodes CASSLDPSGTYNEQFF.

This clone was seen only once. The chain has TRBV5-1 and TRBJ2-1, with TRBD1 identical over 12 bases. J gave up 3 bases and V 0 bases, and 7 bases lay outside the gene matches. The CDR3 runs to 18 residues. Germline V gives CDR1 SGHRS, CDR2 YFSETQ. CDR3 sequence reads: CASSLEGQGASFYNEQFF. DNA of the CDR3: TGCGCCAGCAGCTTGGAGGGACAGGGGGCTTCGTTCTACAATGAGCAGTTCTTC. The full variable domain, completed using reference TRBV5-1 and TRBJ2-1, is KAGVTQTPRYLIKTRGQQVTLSCSPISGHRSVSWYQQTPGQGLQFLFEYFSETQRNKGNFPGRFSGRQFSNSRSEMNVSTLELGDSALYLCASSLEGQGASFYNEQFFGPGTRLTVL.

CDR3 coding DNA: TGCGCCAGCAGCCAAGACCCCTCTGGGGCCAACGTCCTGACTTTC. Protein sequence: CASSQDPSGANVLTF. V usage is TRBV4-3 and J usage is TRBJ2-6, with no clear D. V lost 0 bases to trimming and J lost 0 bases, with 3 bases between them. There are 15 residues in the CDR3. Germline V gene lookup returns CDR1 LGHNA and CDR2 YSLEER.

The CDR3 spells CASSGNSLQETQYF. The CDR3, as DNA: TGTGCCAGCAGTGGCAACAGCCTCCAAGAGACCCAGTACTTC. The V call is TRBV2, the J call TRBJ2-5; D is ambiguous. Germline CDR1 and CDR2: SNHLY and FYNNEI. The CDR3 runs 14 residues. Trimming removed 4 bases at V and 1 base at J, with 10 bases between.

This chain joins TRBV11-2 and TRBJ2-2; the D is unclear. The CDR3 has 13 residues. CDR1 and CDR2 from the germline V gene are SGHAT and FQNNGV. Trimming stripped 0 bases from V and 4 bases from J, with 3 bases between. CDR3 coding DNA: TGTGCCAGCAGCTTAGAAACCACCGGGGAGCTGTTTTTT. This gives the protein CASSLETTGELFF.

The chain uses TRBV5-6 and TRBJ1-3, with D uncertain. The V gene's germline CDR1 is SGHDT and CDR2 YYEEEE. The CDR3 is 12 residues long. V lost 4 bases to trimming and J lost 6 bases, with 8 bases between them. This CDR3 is CASSPGQNTIYF. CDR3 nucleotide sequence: TGTGCCAGCAGCCCTGGGCAAAACACCATATATTTT.

CDR3 nucleotide sequence: TGTGCCAGCATGAAGGAGTGGGGGTCCAACTATGGCTACACCTTC. This sequence encodes CASMKEWGSNYGYTF. The chain recombines TRBV2 with TRBJ1-2; a possible D gene is TRBD1 (5 bases). The CDR3 is 15 amino acids. Per the germline V gene, CDR1 is SNHLY and CDR2 is FYNNEI. With 7 bases removed from V and 2 bases from J, the gap between germline ends came to 17 bases.

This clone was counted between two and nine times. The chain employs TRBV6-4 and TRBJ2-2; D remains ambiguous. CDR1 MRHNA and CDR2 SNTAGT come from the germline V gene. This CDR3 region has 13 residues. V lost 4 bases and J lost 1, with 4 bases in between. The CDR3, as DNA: TGTGCCAGCAGTGGCGGGAACACCGGGGAGCTGTTTTTT. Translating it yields CASSGGNTGELFF.

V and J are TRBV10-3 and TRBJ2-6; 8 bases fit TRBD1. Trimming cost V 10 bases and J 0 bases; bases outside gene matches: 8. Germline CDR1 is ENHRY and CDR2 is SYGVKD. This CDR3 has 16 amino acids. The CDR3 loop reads CATLDRVSSGANVLTF. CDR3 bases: TGTGCCACCCTGGACAGGGTTTCCTCTGGGGCCAACGTCCTGACTTTC.

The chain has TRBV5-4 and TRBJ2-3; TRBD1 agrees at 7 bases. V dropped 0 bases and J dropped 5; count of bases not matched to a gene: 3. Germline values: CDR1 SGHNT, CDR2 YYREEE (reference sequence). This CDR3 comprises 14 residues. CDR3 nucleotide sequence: TGTGCCAGCAGCTTGGGACAGGGCAGAGATACGCAGTATTTT. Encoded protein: CASSLGQGRDTQYF.

CDR3 in DNA: TGTGCCAGCAGCGTAGGTGCGGACAGGGGGCGCTACGAGCAGTACTTC. The encoded protein is CASSVGADRGRYEQYF. The V and J genes are TRBV9 and TRBJ2-7; 11 nucleotides align to TRBD1. Germline V gene sequence: CDR1 SGDLS, CDR2 YYNGEE. This CDR3 has 16 amino acids. V trimming: 0 bases; J trimming: 3 bases; junction bases outside the gene matches: 5.

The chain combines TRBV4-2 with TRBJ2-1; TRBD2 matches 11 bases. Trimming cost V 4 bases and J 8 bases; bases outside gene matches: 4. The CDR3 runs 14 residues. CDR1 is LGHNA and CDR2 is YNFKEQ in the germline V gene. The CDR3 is CASSLSGGGDEQFF. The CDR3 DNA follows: TGTGCCAGCAGCCTTAGCGGGGGGGGCGATGAGCAGTTCTTC.

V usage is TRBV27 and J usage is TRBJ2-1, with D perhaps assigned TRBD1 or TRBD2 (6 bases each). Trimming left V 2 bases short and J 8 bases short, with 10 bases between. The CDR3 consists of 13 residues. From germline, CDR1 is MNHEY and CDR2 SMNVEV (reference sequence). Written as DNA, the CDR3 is TGTGCCAGCAGTTTAGAGGGGGGACATGAGCAGTTCTTC. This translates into CASSLEGGHEQFF.

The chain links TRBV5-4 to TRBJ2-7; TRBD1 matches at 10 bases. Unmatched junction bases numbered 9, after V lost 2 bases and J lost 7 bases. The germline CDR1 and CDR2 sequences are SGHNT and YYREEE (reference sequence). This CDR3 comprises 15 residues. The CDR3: CASSLPGQGYREQYF. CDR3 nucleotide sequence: TGTGCCAGCAGCTTACCGGGACAGGGGTATCGTGAGCAGTACTTC.

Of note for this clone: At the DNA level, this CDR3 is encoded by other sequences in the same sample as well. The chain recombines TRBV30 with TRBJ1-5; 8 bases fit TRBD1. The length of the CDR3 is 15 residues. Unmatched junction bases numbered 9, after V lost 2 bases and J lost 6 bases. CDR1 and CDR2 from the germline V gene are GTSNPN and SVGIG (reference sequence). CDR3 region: CAWSTDRGQGQPQHF. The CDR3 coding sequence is TGTGCCTGGAGTACTGACAGGGGCCAAGGTCAGCCCCAGCATTTT.

CDR3 loop: CASSLYRQLGNTEAFF. DNA for the CDR3: TGTGCCAGCAGTTTATATCGACAACTGGGGAACACTGAAGCTTTCTTT. The V and J genes are TRBV27 and TRBJ1-1; D remains ambiguous. The germline V and J ends were trimmed by 1 base and 1 base, with 13 bases remaining between them. Germline CDR1 MNHEY, CDR2 SMNVEV (reference sequence). The CDR3 runs 16 residues.

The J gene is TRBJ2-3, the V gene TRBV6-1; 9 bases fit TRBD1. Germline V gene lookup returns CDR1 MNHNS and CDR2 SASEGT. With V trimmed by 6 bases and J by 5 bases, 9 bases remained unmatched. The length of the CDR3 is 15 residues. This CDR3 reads CASSLDRGPGDTQYF. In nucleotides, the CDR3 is TGTGCCAGCAGCCTGGACAGGGGCCCTGGAGATACGCAGTATTTT.

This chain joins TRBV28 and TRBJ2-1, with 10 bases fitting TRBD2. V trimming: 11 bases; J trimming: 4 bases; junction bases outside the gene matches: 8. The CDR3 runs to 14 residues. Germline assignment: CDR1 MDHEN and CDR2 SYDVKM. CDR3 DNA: TGTGCCGCTCCGCTAGCGGGGGTTTACAATGAGCAGTTCTTC. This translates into CAAPLAGVYNEQFF.